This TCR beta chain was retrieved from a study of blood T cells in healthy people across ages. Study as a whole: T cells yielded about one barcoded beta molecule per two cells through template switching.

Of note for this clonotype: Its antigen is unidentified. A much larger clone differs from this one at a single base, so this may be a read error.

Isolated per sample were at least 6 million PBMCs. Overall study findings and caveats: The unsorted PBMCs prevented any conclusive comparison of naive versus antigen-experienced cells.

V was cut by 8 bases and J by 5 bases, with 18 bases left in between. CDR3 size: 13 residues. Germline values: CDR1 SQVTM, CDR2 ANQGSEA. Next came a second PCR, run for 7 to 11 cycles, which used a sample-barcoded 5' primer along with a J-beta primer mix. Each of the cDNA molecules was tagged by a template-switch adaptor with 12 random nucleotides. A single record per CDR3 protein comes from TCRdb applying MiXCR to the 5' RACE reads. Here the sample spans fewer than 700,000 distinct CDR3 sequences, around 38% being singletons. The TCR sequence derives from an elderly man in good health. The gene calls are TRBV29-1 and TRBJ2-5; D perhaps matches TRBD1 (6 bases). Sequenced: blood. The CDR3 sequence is CSKLGQKRETQYF. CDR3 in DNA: TGCAGCAAGCTAGGACAGAAAAGGGAGACCCAGTACTTC.